Listed below are T cell receptor beta chains from one sample, sequenced in a study of cytomegalovirus exposure and HLA in healthy donors. TCRdb's table, derived via immunoSEQ multiplex PCR, lists solely in-frame clones and lacks some. In the table there are around 190,000 clones, less than 80% of which are singletons. The sequencing sample was made of PBMCs. Every receptor here comes from a woman in her thirties or forties in good health and CMV-seronegative. Both conserved end residues are part of each CDR3. Fields, in order: D gene, V gene, clone size, J gene, CDR3 protein, CDR3 DNA. A D gene is named only where the DNA matches it firmly. The size field is filled for only some rows; it gives once, few, many or a size class.

NA	TRBV5-1	NA	TRBJ2-7	CASSLGLARYEQYF	TGCGCCAGCAGCTTGGGGCTAGCTAGGTACGAGCAGTACTTC
TRBD1	TRBV10-3	NA	TRBJ1-1	CAISRPGGSCEAFF	TGTGCCATCAGTCGACCAGGGGGCAGTTGTGAAGCTTTCTTT
TRBD2	TRBV19	NA	TRBJ2-4	CASSEPGGVAKNIQYF	TGTGCCAGTAGCGAACCGGGGGGGGTAGCCAAAAACATTCAGTACTTC
NA	TRBV30	NA	TRBJ2-7	CAWSPGVGWYF	TGTGCCTGGAGTCCAGGGGTTGGTTGGTACTTC
TRBD1	TRBV29-1	NA	TRBJ1-2	CSVGSGGADYGYTF	TGCAGCGTTGGGTCAGGGGGCGCCGACTATGGCTACACCTTC
TRBD1	TRBV30	few	TRBJ1-4	CAWRGQGATDEKLFF	TGTGCCTGGAGAGGTCAGGGGGCTACGGATGAAAAACTGTTTTTT
NA	TRBV7-8	NA	TRBJ1-3	CASSGSGTGNTIYF	TGTGCCAGCAGCGGGTCAGGGACTGGAAACACCATATATTTT
NA	TRBV11-2	NA	TRBJ1-3	CASSPTGAGNTIYF	TGTGCCAGCAGCCCGACCGGAGCTGGAAACACCATATATTTT
TRBD1	TRBV5-1	NA	TRBJ1-4	CASSSRQGPNEKLFF	TGCGCCAGCAGCTCAAGACAGGGGCCTAATGAAAAACTGTTTTTT
NA	TRBV4-3	NA	TRBJ2-2	CASSQDLPAANTGELFF	TGCGCCAGCAGCCAAGATCTCCCAGCGGCGAACACCGGGGAGCTGTTTTTT
TRBD1	TRBV7-2	NA	TRBJ2-5	CASSLEGTEETQYF	TGTGCCAGCAGCTTAGAAGGGACAGAAGAGACCCAGTACTTC
NA	TRBV6-1	few	TRBJ2-6	CASSEPELAGANVLTF	TGTGCCAGCAGTGAACCAGAATTGGCTGGGGCCAACGTCCTGACTTTC
NA	TRBV29-1	NA	TRBJ2-7	CSVESLYEQYF	TGCAGCGTTGAATCCCTCTACGAGCAGTACTTC
NA	TRBV19	NA	TRBJ1-5	CASSIWGDQPQHF	TGTGCCAGTAGTATATGGGGGGATCAGCCCCAGCATTTT
TRBD1	TRBV6-1	few	TRBJ1-4	CASSGQGLFTTNEKLFF	TGTGCCAGCAGTGGACAGGGGCTCTTTACAACTAATGAAAAACTGTTTTTT
NA	TRBV5-1	few	TRBJ1-5	CASSLGSGGSNQPQHF	TGCGCCAGCAGCCTGGGGTCGGGGGGGAGCAATCAGCCCCAGCATTTT
NA	TRBV9	NA	TRBJ1-2	CASSVEGSLEGYTF	TGTGCCAGCAGCGTAGAAGGCAGCTTGGAGGGCTACACCTTC
NA	TRBV14	NA	TRBJ2-7	CASSLPGQEPLF	TGTGCCAGCAGCCTTCCAGGGCAGGAGCCTCTGTTC
NA	TRBV18	NA	TRBJ2-2	CASSNLGMGHPNTGELFF	TGTGCCAGCTCAAACTTGGGCATGGGACACCCGAACACCGGGGAGCTGTTTTTT
NA	TRBV7-8	NA	TRBJ2-7	CASTTRDIADEQYF	TGTGCCAGCACCACCCGGGACATTGCAGACGAGCAGTACTTC
TRBD1	TRBV5-1	NA	TRBJ1-2	CASSPPLRTGGYTF	TGCGCCAGCAGCCCCCCGTTACGGACAGGTGGTTACACCTTC
TRBD2	TRBV4-2	few	TRBJ2-5	CASSLPGLAGAETQYF	TGTGCCAGCAGCCTCCCCGGACTAGCGGGGGCAGAGACCCAGTACTTC
NA	TRBV21-1	NA	TRBJ1-3	CASSKAPGQSSGNTIYF	TGTGCCAGCAGCAAAGCCCCGGGACAGAGCTCTGGAAACACCATATATTTT
TRBD2	TRBV10-1	NA	TRBJ2-3	CASSEALAVGLDTQYF	TGCGCCAGCAGTGAAGCACTAGCGGTGGGGTTGGATACGCAGTATTTT
TRBD2	TRBV7-2	NA	TRBJ2-1	CASSYPAGLAGGSYNEQFF	TGTGCCAGCAGCTACCCAGCGGGACTAGCGGGAGGCTCCTACAATGAGCAGTTCTTC
NA	TRBV29-1	NA	TRBJ2-1	CSGSTAAYNEQFF	TGCAGCGGTTCGACAGCCGCCTACAATGAGCAGTTCTTC
NA	TRBV6-1	few	TRBJ2-7	CASSATESYEQYF	TGTGCCAGCAGTGCAACGGAGTCCTACGAGCAGTACTTC
TRBD1	TRBV28	NA	TRBJ1-2	CASSLLTGGGMGGYTF	TGTGCCAGCAGTCTCCTCACAGGGGGCGGGATGGGAGGCTACACCTTC
TRBD1	TRBV18	NA	TRBJ2-6	CASSPIGTGQEGANVLTF	TGTGCCAGCTCACCGATAGGGACAGGGCAGGAGGGGGCCAACGTCCTGACTTTC